This entry is about one TCR beta chain. These data originate in a study of technical replicates of blood from a handful of donors. CDR3 length equals 15 residues. The germline V and J ends were trimmed by 0 bases and 2 bases, with 8 bases remaining between them. Per the germline V gene, CDR1 is SGHNT and CDR2 is YENEEA. The method was immunoSEQ multiplex PCR; TCRdb's version includes in-frame clones alone and lacks a portion of them. The sample includes about 49,000 clones, roughly 90% of them seen just once. The rearrangement joins TRBV11-3 to TRBJ2-1; perhaps TRBD1 as D (5 bases). The clonotype comes from a human donor in good health. Some clones in this sample may be carry-over from other donors' samples. Material: PBMCs. CDR3 sequence: CASSLDKGTYNEQFF. The CDR3 DNA reads as TGTGCCAGCAGCTTAGACAAGGGGACCTACAATGAGCAGTTCTTC. The full variable domain, its missing parts supplied by reference TRBV11-3 and TRBJ2-1, is EAGVVQSPRYKIIEKKQPVAFWCNPISGHNTLYWYLQNLGQGPELLIRYENEEAVDDSQLPKDRFSAERLKGVDSTLKIQPAELGDSAVYLCASSLDKGTYNEQFFGPGTRLTVL.